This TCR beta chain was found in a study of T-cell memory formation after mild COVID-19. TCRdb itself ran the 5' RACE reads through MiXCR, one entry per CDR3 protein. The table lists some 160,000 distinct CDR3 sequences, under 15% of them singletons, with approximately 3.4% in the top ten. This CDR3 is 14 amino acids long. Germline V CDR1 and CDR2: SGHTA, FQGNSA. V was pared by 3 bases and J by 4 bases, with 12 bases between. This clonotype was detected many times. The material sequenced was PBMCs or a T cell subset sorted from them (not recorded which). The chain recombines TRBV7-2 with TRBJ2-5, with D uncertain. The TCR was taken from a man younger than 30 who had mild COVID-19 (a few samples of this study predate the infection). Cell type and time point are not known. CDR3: CASSFFVGGETQYF. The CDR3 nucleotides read TGTGCCAGCAGCTTCTTTGTTGGTGGAGAGACCCAGTACTTC.